The 20 T cell receptor beta chains reported below all come from one sample, sequenced in a study of blood T cells in healthy people across ages. Using a J-beta primer mix together with a sample-barcoded 5' primer, a second PCR was run for about 6 to 11 cycles. A single record per CDR3 protein comes from TCRdb applying MiXCR to the 5' RACE reads. The data contain around 750,000 distinct CDR3 sequences, about 53% of them singletons. Material: blood. Receptor source: a man aged 80 or over in good health.

Written as DNA, the CDR3 is TGTGCCAGCAGCGAAGGGACTAGTGGTAAGGGCGCTGAGCAGTACTTC. Its translation is CASSEGTSGKGAEQYF. V usage is TRBV13 and J usage is TRBJ2-1; 8 nucleotides agree with TRBD2. The J call may be mistaken, given a closer DNA end match to TRBJ2-7. The CDR3 is 16 amino acids. CDR1 PRHDT and CDR2 FYEKMQ come from the germline V gene (reference sequence).

Comment on this clonotype: At one of its ends the junction is not consistent with the germline gene, which may arise from a read error. The chain is built from TRBV10-3 and TRBJ2-4; D call uncertain. The assigned J gene may be wrong: the sequence end matches TRBJ2-7 better. The CDR3 length is 14 residues. CDR1 and CDR2 from the germline V gene are ENHRY and SYGVKD. The CDR3 spells CAIREFDGDYEQYF. The CDR3, as DNA: TGTGCCATCAGGGAGTTTGATGGAGACTACGAGCAGTACTTC.

This chain connects TRBV6-6 to TRBJ2-3, with D unclear. Germline V gene lookup returns CDR1 MNHNY and CDR2 SVGAGI (reference sequence). Trimming removed 0 bases at V and 14 bases at J, with 18 bases between. This CDR3 is 14 amino acids long. CDR3 in amino acids: CASSYSGAHRDAYF. The DNA of the CDR3 is TGTGCCAGCAGTTACTCCGGAGCACACAGAGACGCGTATTTT.

The chain combines TRBV18 with TRBJ2-7, with unresolved D. V was clipped by 4 bases and J by 5 bases, with 18 bases between them. There are 15 residues in the CDR3. CDR1 and CDR2 (germline): KGHSH, LQKENI. The CDR3 region has the DNA TGTGCCAGCTCACGATTGGGTATAAGTCTCCACGAGCAGTACTTC. Residues: CASSRLGISLHEQYF. The full variable domain, completed using reference TRBV18 and TRBJ2-7, is NAGVMQNPRHLVRRRGQEARLRCSPMKGHSHVYWYRQLPEEGLKFMVYLQKENIIDESGMPKERFSAEFPKEGPSILRIQQVVRGDSAAYFCASSRLGISLHEQYFGPGTRLTVT.

The rearrangement joins TRBV29-1 to TRBJ1-4; D gene unclear. Trimming took off 4 bases at V and 7 bases at J, with 4 bases between the two ends. From germline, CDR1 is SQVTM and CDR2 ANQGSEA. The CDR3 consists of 10 residues. The CDR3 DNA reads TGCAGCGTTGGAGGTGAAAAACTGTTTTTT. It codes for CSVGGEKLFF.

This clonotype was observed a handful of times. The J gene is TRBJ2-1, the V gene TRBV4-1; TRBD2 aligns across 13 bases. J gave up 5 bases and V 4 bases, and 17 bases lay outside the gene matches. Germline loops: CDR1 MGHRA, CDR2 YSYEKL. CDR3 length: 20 residues. The CDR3 reads CASSRASGTSGIGPNNEQFF. DNA for the CDR3: TGCGCCAGCAGCCGCGCCTCCGGGACTAGCGGGATAGGGCCAAACAATGAGCAGTTCTTC.

J is TRBJ1-2 and V is TRBV20-1; 7 nucleotides align to TRBD1. This CDR3 is built from 15 residues. The ends lost 6 bases at V and 5 bases at J; junction bases unmatched: 15. Germline CDR1 is DFQATT and CDR2 is SNEGSKA (reference sequence). CDR3 residues: CSAKPRQGNRYGYTF. CDR3 in DNA: TGCAGTGCCAAACCGAGACAGGGCAATCGATATGGCTACACCTTC.

V and J are TRBV7-9 and TRBJ2-1; perhaps TRBD2 as D (6 bases). V was pared by 5 bases and J by 6 bases, with 17 bases between. From germline, CDR1 is SEHNR and CDR2 FQNEAQ (reference sequence). CDR3 length: 15 residues. Here the CDR3 reads CASSPAEGRGNEQFF. In DNA, the CDR3 is TGTGCCAGCAGCCCTGCGGAGGGCCGGGGCAATGAGCAGTTCTTC.

The V and J genes are TRBV7-2 and TRBJ1-2, with TRBD1 matching over 7 bases. Germline CDR1 SGHTA, CDR2 FQGNSA. CDR3 length: 12 residues. J was trimmed by 8 bases and V by 6 bases; bases with no gene match: 6. The CDR3 DNA follows: TGTGCCAGCAGTACTAACAGGGGAGGCTACACCTTC. Protein: CASSTNRGGYTF.

This chain joins TRBV29-1 and TRBJ2-1; 7 bases are shared with TRBD1. After removal of 0 bases from V and 5 bases from J, the junction contained 13 bases not matched to a gene. Germline V gene lookup returns CDR1 SQVTM and CDR2 ANQGSEA. CDR3 length equals 17 residues. The CDR3 region has the DNA TGCAGCGTTGAAGACCTCGACAGGGAAGGAGCCCACAATGAGCAGTTCTTC. It is translated as CSVEDLDREGAHNEQFF.

This clonotype showed up just a few times. This CDR3 reads CASSPAAFIPTGRGETQYF. DNA of the CDR3: TGCGCCAGCAGCCCCGCGGCATTTATCCCGACAGGCCGCGGAGAGACCCAGTACTTC. The chain carries TRBV5-1 and TRBJ2-5; a possible D gene is TRBD1 (6 bases). CDR1 and CDR2 from the germline V gene are SGHRS and YFSETQ. CDR3 length equals 19 residues. V lost 4 bases and J lost 4, with 29 bases in between. The full variable domain, its missing parts supplied by reference TRBV5-1 and TRBJ2-5, is KAGVTQTPRYLIKTRGQQVTLSCSPISGHRSVSWYQQTPGQGLQFLFEYFSETQRNKGNFPGRFSGRQFSNSRSEMNVSTLELGDSALYLCASSPAAFIPTGRGETQYFGPGTRLLVL.

This chain links TRBV5-1 with TRBJ1-1; TRBD1 is a possible D gene (5 bases). The length of the CDR3 is 14 residues. Trimming cost V 3 bases and J 4 bases, with 13 bases left between them. The germline V gene encodes CDR1 SGHRS and CDR2 YFSETQ. The CDR3 is CASSSGGVGTEAFF. CDR3 sequence (DNA): TGCGCCAGCAGCTCTGGAGGGGTGGGCACTGAAGCTTTCTTT.

Note on this clonotype: A read error is possible here, since a much larger clone lies one base away. The V call is TRBV10-3, the J call TRBJ2-7, with a weak D call TRBD2 (5 bases). Germline V gene data show CDR1 as ENHRY and CDR2 as SYGVKD. There are 16 residues in the CDR3. V was trimmed by 2 bases and J by 3 bases, leaving 17 bases between them. CDR3 sequence: CAISEIGRAANYEQYF. The CDR3 region has the DNA TGTGCCATCAGTGAGATAGGACGAGCGGCAAACTACGAGCAGTACTTC.

This chain connects TRBV9 to TRBJ2-1; the D is unclear. Germline V gene data show CDR1 as SGDLS and CDR2 as YYNGEE. The CDR3 loop spans 17 amino acids. Trimming pared 0 bases from V and 0 bases from J, leaving 13 bases between. The CDR3 sequence: CASSVDLRPSSYNEQFF. CDR3 in DNA: TGTGCCAGCAGCGTAGATTTGCGGCCGAGCTCCTACAATGAGCAGTTCTTC.

The gene calls are TRBV11-2 and TRBJ2-3; D is ambiguous. V lost 2 bases, J lost 11 bases, and 8 bases lay in between. There are 11 residues in the CDR3. Germline V gene sequence: CDR1 SGHAT, CDR2 FQNNGV. The CDR3 loop is CASSLPPLQYF. DNA of the CDR3: TGTGCCAGCAGCTTACCCCCGTTGCAGTATTTT.

The count of this clonotype is one. The rearrangement joins TRBV7-6 to TRBJ2-4; 7 bases fit TRBD2. Germline values: CDR1 SGHVS, CDR2 FNYEAQ. Trimming removed 5 bases from V and 6 bases from J; junction bases left unmatched: 4. CDR3 size: 13 residues. CDR3 in DNA: TGTGCCAGCAGCGCCACTAGCGCAAACATTCAGTACTTC. Translation gives CASSATSANIQYF. The full variable domain, its missing parts supplied by reference TRBV7-6 and TRBJ2-4, is GAGVSQSPRYKVTKRGQDVALRCDPISGHVSLYWYRQALGQGPEFLTYFNYEAQQDKSGLPNDRFSAERPEGSISTLTIQRTEQRDSAMYRCASSATSANIQYFGAGTRLSVL.

This chain connects TRBV7-9 to TRBJ2-7; 7 positions match TRBD1. The V segment lost 5 bases and the J segment 6 bases; nucleotides outside the gene matches: 13. CDR1 and CDR2 (germline): SEHNR, FQNEAQ (reference sequence). The CDR3 contains 15 residues. The CDR3: CASSGRTGSAFEQYF. The CDR3 region has the DNA TGTGCCAGCAGCGGCAGGACAGGATCCGCTTTCGAGCAGTACTTC.

The chain combines TRBV24-1 with TRBJ2-5, with D unresolved. CDR3 length: 14 amino acids. Between the trimmed V and J ends, which lost 3 bases and 7 bases, there was a span of 14 bases. The germline CDR1 and CDR2 sequences are KGHDR and SFDVKD. The CDR3 DNA reads TGTGCCACCAGTGATCACGGCATTATCGGGACCCAGTACTTC. Translating gives CATSDHGIIGTQYF.

This clonotype was picked up a small number of times. The chain employs TRBV6-6 and TRBJ1-4, with D possibly TRBD1 on 6 matching bases. Looked up from germline, CDR1 is MNHNY and CDR2 is SVGAGI (reference sequence). CDR3 length: 15 amino acids. Trimming pared 3 bases from V and 7 bases from J, leaving 15 bases between. CDR3 bases: TGTGCCAGCAGTTATAGCCTGGGGGGGGCTGAAAAACTGTTTTTT. It is translated as CASSYSLGGAEKLFF.

V is TRBV20-1 and J is TRBJ2-1; TRBD2 matches 13 bases. The CDR3 totals 16 residues. Germline loops: CDR1 DFQATT, CDR2 SNEGSKA (reference sequence). J was trimmed by 7 bases and V by 0 bases; bases with no gene match: 6. DNA for the CDR3: TGCAGTGCTAGAGAGCAGGGACTAGCGGGGAAGAATGAGCAGTTCTTC. It translates to CSAREQGLAGKNEQFF.